A selection of T cell receptor beta chains follows, all from one sample in a study of T cell repertoires in cytomegalovirus infection. No antigen has been identified for these receptors. A single record per CDR3 protein comes from TCRdb applying MiXCR to the reads. The table has fewer than 350,000 distinct CDR3 sequences, roughly 28% seen once. The sample consisted of cultured PBMCs, taken from culture after CMV antigen stimulation. These receptor sequences come from a human donor in good health (CMV status not recorded). Some clones in this sample may be carry-over from other donors' samples. Both conserved end residues are trimmed from each CDR3. Each record gives: J gene, V gene, CDR3 length, CDR3 protein.

j_gene: TRBJ2-7
v_gene: TRBV28
len: 13
CDR3aa: ATYPLRESSYEQY

j_gene: TRBJ1-1
v_gene: TRBV12-3/TRBV12-4
len: 12
CDR3aa: ASSWEGVNTEAF

j_gene: TRBJ2-3
v_gene: TRBV9
len: 13
CDR3aa: ASSVVGASTDTQY

j_gene: TRBJ1-1
v_gene: TRBV12-3/TRBV12-4
len: 13
CDR3aa: ASTNPGQGNTEAF

j_gene: TRBJ2-3
v_gene: TRBV5-1
len: 14
CDR3aa: ASSPGTSGPTDTQY

j_gene: TRBJ1-5
v_gene: TRBV12-3/TRBV12-4
len: 14
CDR3aa: ASSLAGTPSNQPQH

j_gene: TRBJ2-3
v_gene: TRBV28
len: 14
CDR3aa: ASSSVGTSQADTQY

j_gene: TRBJ1-1
v_gene: TRBV7-8
len: 13
CDR3aa: ASSSIGGARTEAF

j_gene: TRBJ1-3
v_gene: TRBV7-6
len: 13
CDR3aa: ASSSDRGSGNTIY

j_gene: TRBJ2-3
v_gene: TRBV7-6
len: 13
CDR3aa: ASSSDRSSTDTQY

j_gene: TRBJ1-3
v_gene: TRBV6-1
len: 13
CDR3aa: ASSVSGQTGNTIY

j_gene: TRBJ1-1
v_gene: TRBV4-2
len: 16
CDR3aa: ASSQVHRQGGSGTEAF

j_gene: TRBJ1-5
v_gene: TRBV12-3/TRBV12-4
len: 15
CDR3aa: ASSLGQGLHSNQPQH

j_gene: TRBJ2-3
v_gene: TRBV2
len: 13
CDR3aa: ASRRGTGATDTQY

j_gene: TRBJ1-1
v_gene: TRBV12-3/TRBV12-4
len: 10
CDR3aa: ASSFAGRGAF

j_gene: TRBJ2-1
v_gene: TRBV7-8
len: 15
CDR3aa: TSSLAGRGSSYNEQF

j_gene: TRBJ1-5
v_gene: TRBV28
len: 13
CDR3aa: ASSFKRWSNQPQH